This T cell receptor (beta chain) derives from a study of radiotherapy plus CTLA-4 blockade in lung cancer. Background on the study: Around 19% of enrolled patients responded objectively, and 31% had disease control. Study-level points and caveats: Blood TCR clones of tumor origin expanded after radiotherapy plus ipilimumab. Early blood T cell clone dynamics, with interferon-beta, were reported to best predict response.

The V end was cut by 5 bases, the J end by 3 bases, with 16 bases between. CDR3 size: 15 residues. Germline V lookup: CDR1 LGHNA, CDR2 YNFKEQ. As to this clone: Its specificity is not known.

Generated by immunoSEQ multiplex PCR, the TCRdb table keeps only in-frame clones and is missing some. There are about 83,000 clones in the sample; around 76% occur only once, and under 5% lies in the top ten. Each patient with chemo-refractory metastatic non-small-cell lung cancer was treated with focal radiation plus CTLA-4 blockade using ipilimumab. The genes are TRBV4-2 and TRBJ1-2; D possibly corresponds to TRBD1 (6 bases). This sample comprised peripheral blood, obtained from a patient treated with radiotherapy plus ipilimumab. This TCR was sampled from a human donor with non-small cell lung cancer who had a partial response to radiotherapy plus ipilimumab. Some clones in this sample may be carry-over from other donors' samples. In nucleotides, the CDR3 is TGTGCCAGCAGCTTGTCAAGGGGGGGTCACTATGGCTACACCTTC. As protein: CASSLSRGGHYGYTF.